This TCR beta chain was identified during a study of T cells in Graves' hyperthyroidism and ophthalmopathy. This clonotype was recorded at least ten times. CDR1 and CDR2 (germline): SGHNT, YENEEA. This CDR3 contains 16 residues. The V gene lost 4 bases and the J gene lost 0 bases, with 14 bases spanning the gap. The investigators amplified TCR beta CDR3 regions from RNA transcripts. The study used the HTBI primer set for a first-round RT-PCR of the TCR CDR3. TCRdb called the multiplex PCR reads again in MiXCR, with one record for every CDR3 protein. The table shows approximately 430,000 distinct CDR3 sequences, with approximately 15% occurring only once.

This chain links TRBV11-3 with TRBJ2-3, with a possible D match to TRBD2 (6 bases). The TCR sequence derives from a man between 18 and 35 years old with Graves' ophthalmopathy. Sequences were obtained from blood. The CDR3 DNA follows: TGTGCCAGCAGCTCCTTGGCCGGGAGTAGCACAGATACGCAGTATTTT. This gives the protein CASSSLAGSSTDTQYF. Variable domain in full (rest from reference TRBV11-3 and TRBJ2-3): EAGVVQSPRYKIIEKKQPVAFWCNPISGHNTLYWYLQNLGQGPELLIRYENEEAVDDSQLPKDRFSAERLKGVDSTLKIQPAELGDSAVYLCASSSLAGSSTDTQYFGPGTRLTVL.